What follows describes a single T cell receptor beta chain. These data originate in a study of blood T cell repertoires in COVID-19. Libraries were prepared by immunoSEQ multiplex PCR; TCRdb keeps only in-frame clonotypes and omits some of them. Of about 400,000 clones listed, around nine tenths are singletons. Germline V gene lookup returns CDR1 ENHRY and CDR2 SYGVKD. The CDR3 has 13 residues. V shed 3 bases and J shed 11 bases, with 11 bases lying between them. V usage is TRBV10-3 and J usage is TRBJ1-6; D gene uncertain. Specimen: PBMCs or T cells enriched from blood (not recorded which). The sequence came from a woman aged 30 to 39 who had recovered from COVID-19. CDR3 loop: CAISDGSRTPLHF. CDR3 DNA sequence: TGTGCCATCAGTGACGGGAGTAGGACACCCCTCCACTTT.